This TCR beta chain was found in a study of blood T cells in healthy people across ages. Regarding the study as a whole: Higher diversity and more naive CD4+ cells were features of long-lived donors, compared to aged donors.

The individuals who served as donors were healthy Caucasians living in Russia, aged about 6 to 90. It was with a sample-barcoded 5' primer and a J-beta primer mix that a second PCR of about 7 to 12 cycles was run. One entry per CDR3 protein, called by TCRdb with MiXCR from the 5' RACE reads. The sample holds 650,000 to 800,000 distinct CDR3 sequences, around two fifths seen once. V trimming: 5 bases; J trimming: 8 bases; junction bases outside the gene matches: 5. The CDR3 runs to 13 residues. Germline V gene lookup returns CDR1 MNHEY and CDR2 SMNVEV (reference sequence). Regarding this clonotype: What it recognizes is unknown.

The origin of this receptor is a man aged 55 to 69 in good health. Specimen: blood. The chain carries TRBV27 and TRBJ1-4, with TRBD1 matching 7 bases. The CDR3: CASSDREGEKLFF. The CDR3 nucleotides are TGTGCCAGCAGTGACAGGGAAGGAGAAAAACTGTTTTTT.